These 30 T cell receptor beta chains came from one sample sequenced in a study of identical twins. TCRdb used MiXCR to reprocess the 5' RACE reads, holding one entry per CDR3 protein. The repertoire includes about 18,000 distinct CDR3 sequences, roughly 69% of them detected once, and 5.9% sits in the top ten. The sequencing sample was made of memory (CD45RO+) T cells sorted from blood. The source is a young woman in good health. This table probably holds off-target reads from a library built for another chain.

The V and J genes are TRBV2 and TRBJ2-7, with D tentatively TRBD1 or TRBD2 (5 bases each). CDR3 size: 16 residues. The V end lost 3 bases, the J end lost 2 bases, and 17 bases lay between the germline ends. The V gene's germline CDR1 is SNHLY and CDR2 FYNNEI. The CDR3 DNA is TGTGCCAGCAGTGACTACCACGGGACCGATACCTACGAGCAGTACTTC. This codes for CASSDYHGTDTYEQYF.

J is TRBJ2-3 and V is TRBV6-6; no clear D. Germline-derived CDR1 and CDR2 are MNHNY and SVGAGI (reference sequence). There are 12 residues in the CDR3. V was clipped by 6 bases and J by 5 bases, with 9 bases between them. This CDR3 is CASRGLVDTQYF. CDR3 DNA sequence: TGTGCCAGCAGGGGTCTAGTAGATACGCAGTATTTT.

CDR3 sequence: CASSFRTGGTEAFF. The CDR3 nucleotides read TGTGCCAGCAGCTTTCGGACAGGGGGCACTGAAGCTTTCTTT. The rearrangement links TRBV11-1 to TRBJ1-1; 10 bases are a match to TRBD1. This CDR3 comprises 14 residues. Germline-derived CDR1 and CDR2 are SGHAT and FQDESV (reference sequence). With 3 bases clipped from V and 4 bases from J, the junction kept 2 bases outside the gene matches.

This clonotype is a singleton in its sample. The V and J genes are TRBV2 and TRBJ2-7, with a weak D call TRBD1 (6 bases). Trimming pared 10 bases from V and 2 bases from J, leaving 18 bases between. Germline values: CDR1 SNHLY, CDR2 FYNNEI. The CDR3 consists of 14 residues. The CDR3 DNA sequence: TGTGCCACCTCAGACAGGAAAGCTACCTACGAGCAGTACTTC. Protein product: CATSDRKATYEQYF.

The rearrangement joins TRBV6-2 or TRBV6-3 to TRBJ1-4; D is unclear. From germline, CDR1 is MNHEY and CDR2 SVGEGT. V shed 2 bases and J shed 3 bases, with 10 bases lying between them. The CDR3 covers 15 residues. In nucleotides, the CDR3 is TGTGCCAGCAGTTACGGAAGGTCTCCTAATGAAAAACTGTTTTTT. This encodes CASSYGRSPNEKLFF.

This clonotype showed up just a few times. The V and J genes are TRBV11-3 and TRBJ2-1; a possible D gene is TRBD1 (6 bases). The V end was cut by 4 bases, the J end by 9 bases, with 16 bases between. Germline-derived CDR1 and CDR2 are SGHNT and YENEEA. This CDR3 region has 14 residues. The CDR3 here is CASSSDWGRSEQFF. CDR3 nucleotides: TGTGCCAGCAGCTCGGATTGGGGGCGGAGTGAGCAGTTCTTC.

The chain has TRBV6-2 or TRBV6-3 and TRBJ2-1; TRBD2 matches at 8 bases. The CDR3 loop spans 18 amino acids. The V gene's germline CDR1 is MNHEY and CDR2 SVGEGT. Losses at the gene ends were 4 bases for V and 4 bases for J; bases not matched to a gene: 15. The CDR3 DNA reads TGTGCCAGCAGTTCTTTGATTAAGAGCGGGAGTGGGTACAATGAGCAGTTCTTC. Translated, it gives CASSSLIKSGSGYNEQFF.

J is TRBJ2-7 and V is TRBV20-1, with 7 bases that match TRBD1. Germline CDR1 DFQATT, CDR2 SNEGSKA (reference sequence). After removal of 0 bases from V and 7 bases from J, the junction contained 6 bases not matched to a gene. The CDR3 sequence is 13 residues long. The chain's CDR3 is CSARETGTREQYF. The CDR3 bases are TGCAGTGCTAGAGAGACAGGGACGCGGGAGCAGTACTTC.

V and J are TRBV4-3 and TRBJ2-5, with TRBD2 as a possible D gene (6 bases). Trimming stripped 3 bases from V and 5 bases from J, with 16 bases between. CDR3 size: 15 residues. Germline V gene data show CDR1 as LGHNA and CDR2 as YSLEER. As DNA, the CDR3 is TGCGCCAGCAGCCACGAGGGAGGAGGTCAGGAGACCCAGTACTTC. Encoded protein: CASSHEGGGQETQYF.

The V call is TRBV7-6, the J call TRBJ2-3; TRBD1 aligns across 8 bases. CDR1 SGHVS and CDR2 FNYEAQ come from the germline V gene. The CDR3 has 15 amino acids. V shed 3 bases, J shed 7 bases, and the junction held 9 bases outside the gene matches. Here the CDR3 DNA reads TGTGCCAGCAGCTTTTGGGACAGGACGCAACATACGCAGTATTTT. This encodes CASSFWDRTQHTQYF.

J is TRBJ2-3 and V is TRBV7-9; D may be TRBD1 (5 bases). The CDR3 is 14 residues long. Looked up from germline, CDR1 is SEHNR and CDR2 is FQNEAQ (reference sequence). The CDR3 loop is CAMGRLSSTDTQYF. CDR3 nucleotide sequence: TGTGCGATGGGGCGACTTTCTAGCACAGATACGCAGTATTTT.

The chain uses TRBV29-1 and TRBJ2-1, with 9 bases matching TRBD2. Germline assignment: CDR1 SQVTM and CDR2 ANQGSEA. The CDR3 loop spans 13 amino acids. CDR3 bases: TGCGGGGGTTCAGCGGGAGGAATCAATGAGCAGTTCTTC. It yields the protein CGGSAGGINEQFF.

The chain joins TRBV3-1 to TRBJ2-2, with D possibly matching TRBD2 (6 bases). Germline V CDR1 and CDR2: LGHDT, YNNKEL (reference sequence). This CDR3 contains 15 residues. Deletions cut 5 bases from V and 2 bases from J, with 12 bases between. The CDR3 region is CASSAAGLNTGELFF. As DNA, the CDR3 is TGTGCCAGCAGCGCTGCGGGGCTTAACACCGGGGAGCTGTTTTTT.

The J gene is TRBJ2-7, the V gene TRBV6-2 or TRBV6-3, with a possible D match to TRBD2 (5 bases). Trimming shortened V by 6 bases and J by 4 bases, and 13 bases separated the two germline ends. The CDR3 consists of 13 residues. Germline CDR1 reads MNHEY; CDR2 reads SVGEGT. The CDR3: CASSQPTSYEQYF. CDR3 DNA: TGTGCCAGCAGCCAACCAACTAGTTACGAGCAGTACTTC.

The V and J genes are TRBV4-1 and TRBJ2-6; D gene uncertain. Per germline, CDR1 MGHRA and CDR2 YSYEKL. The CDR3 loop spans 19 amino acids. The V end lost 2 bases, the J end lost 0 bases, and 17 bases lay between the germline ends. CDR3 bases: TGCGCCAGCAGCCAATTACCGACAAGACTGATCTCTGGGGCCAACGTCCTGACTTTC. Its translation: CASSQLPTRLISGANVLTF.

The chain carries TRBV11-3 and TRBJ2-3; possible D gene TRBD2, 5 bases. Germline CDR1 reads SGHNT; CDR2 reads YENEEA. The CDR3 runs 14 residues. V was trimmed by 3 bases and J by 6 bases, leaving 13 bases between them. The DNA for the CDR3 is TGTGCCAGCAGCTTGGACTTGGAAAGGGATACGCAGTATTTT. It encodes CASSLDLERDTQYF.

The rearrangement uses TRBV12-1 and TRBJ2-7. TRBV12-1 is an annotated pseudogene. The CDR3 extends over 11 amino acids. Here the CDR3 reads CASSFVGEQYF. DNA for the CDR3: TGTGCCAGCAGCTTTGTGGGGGAGCAGTACTTC.

Here the CDR3 DNA reads TGTGCCAGCACCCTCTTCTTAGAATACAATGAGCAGTTCTTC. Encoded protein: CASTLFLEYNEQFF. The chain links TRBV12-3 or TRBV12-4 to TRBJ2-1, with D uncertain. The length of the CDR3 is 14 residues. V shed 7 bases and J shed 4 bases, with 14 bases lying between them.

This clonotype was seen more than once but under ten times. The chain joins TRBV20-1 to TRBJ2-1, with TRBD2 matching over 9 bases. CDR1 and CDR2 from the germline V gene are DFQATT and SNEGSKA (reference sequence). The length of the CDR3 is 14 residues. The trim removed 6 bases at V and 6 bases at J, leaving 9 bases unmatched. Written as DNA, the CDR3 is TGCAGTGCCCGCCGGCCTAGCGGGGTCAATGAGCAGTTCTTC. Translated: CSARRPSGVNEQFF.

J is TRBJ2-5 and V is TRBV24-1; 7 nucleotides line up with TRBD1. The CDR3 is made up of 12 amino acids. Germline V gene lookup returns CDR1 KGHDR and CDR2 SFDVKD. The V segment lost 9 bases and the J segment 1 base; nucleotides outside the gene matches: 1. CDR3 in DNA: TGTGCCACCTACAGGGGCCAAGAGACCCAGTACTTC. Protein sequence: CATYRGQETQYF.

This chain uses TRBV5-1 with TRBJ2-1; 9 bases are a match to TRBD2. The CDR3 runs to 16 residues. The germline CDR1 and CDR2 sequences are SGHRS and YFSETQ. The J segment lost 0 bases and the V segment lost 4 bases, leaving 5 bases of the junction unmatched. CDR3 DNA: TGCGCCAGCAGCGCTAGACTAGCGGACTCCTACAATGAGCAGTTCTTC. It codes for CASSARLADSYNEQFF.

This clonotype turned up a few times. This chain links TRBV28 with TRBJ2-1; a weak D match, TRBD2 (6 bases). Germline V lookup: CDR1 MDHEN, CDR2 SYDVKM. The CDR3 has 15 amino acids. Trimming removed 5 bases at V and 6 bases at J, with 17 bases between. The CDR3 spells CASSRPGTPSNEQFF. CDR3 nucleotides: TGTGCCAGCAGTCGCCCCGGGACTCCCTCCAATGAGCAGTTCTTC.

V and J are TRBV29-1 and TRBJ2-1, with TRBD2 as a possible D gene (7 bases). The CDR3 is 15 residues long. Germline assignment: CDR1 SQVTM and CDR2 ANQGSEA. The V end lost 4 bases, the J end lost 9 bases, and 22 bases lay between the germline ends. The chain's CDR3 is CSVVQGGGGSAEQFF. CDR3 sequence (DNA): TGCAGCGTTGTACAAGGGGGGGGAGGAAGTGCTGAGCAGTTCTTC.

This clonotype was recorded a few times. The V call is TRBV15, the J call TRBJ1-4; D is unresolved. V was shortened by 1 base and J by 8 bases, with 8 bases between the two germline ends. The CDR3 loop spans 13 amino acids. Germline CDR1 reads LNHNV; CDR2 reads YYDKDF (reference sequence). Here the CDR3 DNA reads TGTGCCACCAGCAGAGGGACCAGGGAAAAACTGTTTTTT. As protein: CATSRGTREKLFF.

This clonotype was counted once. This chain uses TRBV2 with TRBJ2-5, with TRBD1 identical over 9 bases. The CDR3 has 14 amino acids. Trimming took 8 bases from V and 4 from J; bases not matched to a gene: 8. Germline lookup yields CDR1 SNHLY and CDR2 FYNNEI. In nucleotides, the CDR3 is TGTGCCAGCGCCCGGGACAGGGCAAGAGAGACCCAGTACTTC. As protein: CASARDRARETQYF.

This clonotype was detected once. This chain joins TRBV12-3 or TRBV12-4 and TRBJ2-1; no firm D call. Trimming shortened V by 3 bases and J by 6 bases, and 9 bases separated the two germline ends. CDR3 size: 13 residues. The CDR3 here is CASSFSGPNEQFF. Written as DNA, the CDR3 is TGTGCCAGCAGTTTCTCCGGGCCCAATGAGCAGTTCTTC.

This chain connects TRBV6-2 or TRBV6-3 to TRBJ2-5; D is undetermined. V was shortened by 5 bases and J by 5 bases, with 9 bases between the two germline ends. This CDR3 comprises 12 residues. The V gene's germline CDR1 is MNHEY and CDR2 SVGEGT. CDR3 region: CASSPIGETQYF. DNA of the CDR3: TGTGCCAGCAGTCCGATAGGGGAGACCCAGTACTTC.

The chain has TRBV3-1 and TRBJ2-3; D may be TRBD2 (6 bases). The CDR3 consists of 14 residues. V lost 0 bases and J 6 bases, leaving 10 bases between the germline ends. Germline V CDR1 and CDR2: LGHDT, YNNKEL (reference sequence). The CDR3 loop reads CASSQDGSRDTQYF. Here the CDR3 DNA reads TGTGCCAGCAGCCAAGACGGGAGTCGGGATACGCAGTATTTT.

The chain carries TRBV6-1 and TRBJ2-7; D call uncertain. Between the trimmed V and J ends, which lost 0 bases and 3 bases, there was a span of 0 bases. CDR3 length: 11 amino acids. Germline lookup yields CDR1 MNHNS and CDR2 SASEGT. CDR3 amino acids: CASSEAYEQYF. Written as DNA, the CDR3 is TGTGCCAGCAGTGAAGCCTACGAGCAGTACTTC.

The rearrangement uses TRBV2 and TRBJ2-2; 7 bases agree with TRBD1. J was trimmed by 0 bases and V by 4 bases; bases with no gene match: 5. The germline CDR1 and CDR2 sequences are SNHLY and FYNNEI. The CDR3 is 16 residues long. In DNA form, the CDR3 reads TGTGCCAGCAGTGTAGACACAGGGGCGAACACCGGGGAGCTGTTTTTT. This gives the protein CASSVDTGANTGELFF.